This TCR beta chain emerged from a study of CD8 T cells in ankylosing spondylitis. Regarding the study as a whole: According to the report, clones linked to the disease were significantly enriched in matched synovial fluid samples taken from ankylosing spondylitis patients. A TCR beta motif made of about eight highly homologous variants seemed typical of ankylosing spondylitis blood.

This clonotype was observed at least ten times. Its antigen is not identified. The CDR3 totals 11 residues. V dropped 4 bases and J dropped 5 bases, with 8 bases sitting between them. Germline V lookup: CDR1 DFQATT, CDR2 SNEGSKA (reference sequence). Generation of TCR beta libraries employed quantitative 5'-RACE incorporating molecular barcodes. MiXCR, run by TCRdb on the 5' RACE reads, gives a single entry per CDR3 protein. The sample includes some 87,000 distinct CDR3 sequences, around 10% of them seen just once. The sequence derives from a male donor with ankylosing spondylitis or in good health (not recorded which). This chain connects TRBV20-1 to TRBJ2-5; D unresolved. Sequenced input: blood, either unsorted or a sorted T cell fraction (not recorded which). CDR3 sequence (DNA): TGCAGTGCTATCGCCAGGGAGACCCAGTACTTC. Translation: CSAIARETQYF.